The T cell receptor (beta chain) under discussion was sequenced for a study of preoperative IRX-2 immunotherapy in early breast cancer. Sequencing used immunoSEQ multiplex PCR; TCRdb keeps in-frame clones, though not all of them. The repertoire includes 20,000 to 30,000 clones, roughly four fifths of them detected once, and approximately 1.3% sits in the top ten. Treatment defined: preoperative locoregional IRX-2 cytokine immunotherapy. Preoperative locoregional IRX-2 cytokine immunotherapy was tested in the phase Ib source study. The TCR comes from a human donor with breast cancer. The sample here was lymph node tissue, taken after IRX-2 immunotherapy.

CDR3 amino acids: CASSGSLAGGIDTQYF. CDR3 nucleotide sequence: TGCGCCAGCAGTGGATCGCTAGCGGGGGGGATAGATACGCAGTATTTT. V gene TRBV10-2 combines with J gene TRBJ2-3; 12 nucleotides align to TRBD2. Unmatched junction bases numbered 7, after V lost 4 bases and J lost 5 bases. CDR3 length: 16 residues. Germline V gene sequence: CDR1 WSHSY, CDR2 SAAADI.